These 14 T cell receptor beta chains were all obtained from the same sample, sequenced in a study of blood T cell repertoires in COVID-19. Clones were sequenced by immunoSEQ multiplex PCR, and TCRdb holds only the in-frame ones, with some missing. The data contain about 310,000 clones, 80% to 90% of them singletons. The sample taken for sequencing was PBMCs or T cells enriched from blood (not recorded which). The receptors come from a man aged 30-40 years who had recovered from COVID-19.

The V call is TRBV3-1 (or the pseudogene TRBV3-2), the J call TRBJ1-2; D gene uncertain. Trimming removed 0 bases at V and 2 bases at J, with 10 bases between. Germline V gene data show CDR1 as LGHDT and CDR2 as YNNKEL (reference sequence). The CDR3 covers 15 residues. The chain's CDR3 is CASSQDWSSNYGYTF. DNA of the CDR3: TGTGCCAGCAGCCAAGATTGGAGCAGCAACTATGGCTACACCTTC.

The chain carries TRBV5-4 and TRBJ2-7; possibly TRBD1 for D (5 bases). The CDR3 length is 16 residues. V lost 5 bases to trimming and J lost 0 bases, with 18 bases between them. CDR1 SGHNT and CDR2 YYREEE come from the germline V gene (reference sequence). CDR3 residues: CASSPGAGPSSYEQYF. In nucleotides, the CDR3 is TGTGCCAGCAGTCCTGGGGCTGGGCCGTCCTCCTACGAGCAGTACTTC.

This clone was observed once. The CDR3 protein is CASSLGAYNEQFF. As DNA, the CDR3 is TGTGCCAGCAGCTTGGGGGCTTACAATGAGCAGTTCTTC. This rearrangement joins TRBV5-4 to TRBJ2-1; D uncertain. Germline values: CDR1 SGHNT, CDR2 YYREEE (reference sequence). Between the trimmed V and J ends, which lost 0 bases and 4 bases, there was a span of 5 bases. This CDR3 is built from 13 residues.

The CDR3 is CSASWGQMNTEAFF. The CDR3 nucleotides are TGCAGTGCTAGTTGGGGGCAGATGAACACTGAAGCTTTCTTT. The genes are TRBV20-1 and TRBJ1-1; D is perhaps TRBD1 (6 bases). The CDR3 consists of 14 residues. Between the trimmed V and J ends, which lost 3 bases and 0 bases, there was a span of 11 bases. Germline lookup yields CDR1 DFQATT and CDR2 SNEGSKA (reference sequence).

The chain uses TRBV30 and TRBJ2-3; TRBD2 aligns across 8 bases. The junction had 6 bases not matched to a gene; V was cut back by 3 bases and J by 1 base. CDR3 length: 15 amino acids. CDR1 and CDR2 (germline): GTSNPN, SVGIG (reference sequence). CDR3 nucleotide sequence: TGTGCCTGGAGGCCTATAGCGGGACGCACAGATACGCAGTATTTT. Translated: CAWRPIAGRTDTQYF. The full variable domain, its missing parts supplied by reference TRBV30 and TRBJ2-3, is SQTIHQWPATLVQPVGSPLSLECTVEGTSNPNLYWYRQAAGRGLQLLFYSVGIGQISSEVPQNLSASRPQDRQFILSSKKLLLSDSGFYLCAWRPIAGRTDTQYFGPGTRLTVL.

This clone was detected only once. This sequence joins TRBV5-5 and TRBJ1-1, with D unresolved. This CDR3 has 15 residues. Deletions cut 0 bases from V and 2 bases from J, with 11 bases between. Germline assignment: CDR1 SGHKS and CDR2 YYEKEE (reference sequence). CDR3 loop: CASSLGHLLNTEAFF. The CDR3 bases are TGTGCCAGCAGCTTGGGCCACCTATTAAACACTGAAGCTTTCTTT.

The CDR3 is CAWMSIRTAEAFF. As DNA, the CDR3 is TGTGCCTGGATGAGCATCCGGACAGCTGAAGCTTTCTTT. This chain connects TRBV30 to TRBJ1-1, with a weak D call TRBD1 (6 bases). Germline V gene data show CDR1 as GTSNPN and CDR2 as SVGIG (reference sequence). Trimming removed 4 bases at V and 6 bases at J, with 15 bases between. The CDR3 runs 13 residues.

This clone was seen just once. The chain carries TRBV7-8 and TRBJ2-1; 8 positions agree with TRBD2. The CDR3 has 14 residues. Germline V gene data show CDR1 as SGHVS and CDR2 as FQNEAQ. Germline trimming cut 3 bases from V and 5 bases from J; bases unmatched to any gene: 3. Here the CDR3 reads CASSFRAGDNEQFF. DNA of the CDR3: TGTGCCAGCAGCTTTCGAGCGGGGGACAATGAGCAGTTCTTC.

This clone was found a few times. The CDR3 is CASSSRGGTDTQYF. The CDR3, as DNA: TGTGCCAGCAGCTCCAGGGGGGGCACAGATACGCAGTATTTT. The gene calls are TRBV5-4 and TRBJ2-3; possible D gene TRBD1, 7 bases. The germline CDR1 and CDR2 sequences are SGHNT and YYREEE (reference sequence). The CDR3 has 14 amino acids. V was clipped by 3 bases and J by 1 base, with 9 bases between them.

The chain employs TRBV10-3 and TRBJ1-1; possible D gene TRBD1, 5 bases. From germline, CDR1 is ENHRY and CDR2 SYGVKD. Trimming took off 0 bases at V and 1 base at J, with 9 bases between the two ends. The CDR3 is made up of 15 amino acids. The CDR3 coding sequence is TGTGCCATCAGTGAGTCGAAGGACACGAACACTGAAGCTTTCTTT. Amino acids: CAISESKDTNTEAFF.

The genes are TRBV5-1 and TRBJ1-1; the match to TRBD1 covers 7 bases. The CDR3 sequence is 14 residues long. The ends lost 5 bases at V and 4 bases at J; junction bases unmatched: 8. Germline-derived CDR1 and CDR2 are SGHRS and YFSETQ. The chain's CDR3 is CASRIGGGGTEAFF. In nucleotides, the CDR3 is TGCGCCAGCAGGATCGGAGGGGGCGGCACTGAAGCTTTCTTT.

This sequence joins TRBV6-5 and TRBJ1-2; unclear D gene. Germline V gene lookup returns CDR1 MNHEY and CDR2 SVGAGI. The CDR3 is made up of 14 amino acids. Trimming left V 8 bases short and J 2 bases short, with 15 bases between. CDR3 coding DNA: TGTGCCAGCTCCCAAGGAGGATTGAACTATGGCTACACCTTC. Its translation is CASSQGGLNYGYTF.

The chain joins TRBV5-4 to TRBJ2-5, with TRBD2 as a possible D gene (5 bases). There are 14 residues in the CDR3. Per the germline V gene, CDR1 is SGHNT and CDR2 is YYREEE (reference sequence). Between the trimmed V and J ends, which lost 5 bases and 5 bases, there was a span of 16 bases. CDR3 coding DNA: TGTGCCAGCAGTTCCGGACTTATCCAGGAGACCCAGTACTTC. Amino acid sequence: CASSSGLIQETQYF.

This sequence joins TRBV4-2 and TRBJ1-2; D gene ambiguous. V lost 0 bases and J lost 0, with 8 bases in between. Germline V lookup: CDR1 LGHNA, CDR2 YNFKEQ. This CDR3 contains 15 residues. CDR3 nucleotide sequence: TGTGCCAGCAGCCAAGAGACACAGACTAACTATGGCTACACCTTC. Its translation is CASSQETQTNYGYTF.